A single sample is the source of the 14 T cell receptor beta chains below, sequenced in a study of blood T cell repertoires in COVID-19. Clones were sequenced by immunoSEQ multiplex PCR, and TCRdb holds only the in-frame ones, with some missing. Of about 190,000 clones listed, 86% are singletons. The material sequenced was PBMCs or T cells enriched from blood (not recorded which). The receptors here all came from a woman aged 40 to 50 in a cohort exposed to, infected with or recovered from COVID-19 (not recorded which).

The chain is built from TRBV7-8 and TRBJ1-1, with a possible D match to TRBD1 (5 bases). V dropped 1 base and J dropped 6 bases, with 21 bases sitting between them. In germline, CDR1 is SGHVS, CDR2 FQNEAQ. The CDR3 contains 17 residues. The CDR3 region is CASSLVVGGEEVSEAFF. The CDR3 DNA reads TGTGCCAGCAGCTTAGTGGTGGGGGGGGAGGAGGTCTCTGAAGCTTTCTTT.

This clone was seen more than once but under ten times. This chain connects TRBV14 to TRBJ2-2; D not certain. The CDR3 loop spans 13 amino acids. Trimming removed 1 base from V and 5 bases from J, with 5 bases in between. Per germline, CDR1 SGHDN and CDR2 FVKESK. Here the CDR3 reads CASSQGGTGELFF. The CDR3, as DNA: TGTGCCAGCAGCCAAGGCGGTACCGGGGAGCTGTTTTTT.

The CDR3 loop is CASSLLRELPTEAFF. The CDR3 nucleotides read TGTGCCAGCAGTTTATTAAGGGAGCTCCCCACTGAAGCTTTCTTT. The gene calls are TRBV27 and TRBJ1-1; the D is unclear. This CDR3 has 15 amino acids. Trimming removed 1 base from V and 4 bases from J, with 13 bases in between. CDR1 MNHEY and CDR2 SMNVEV come from the germline V gene (reference sequence).

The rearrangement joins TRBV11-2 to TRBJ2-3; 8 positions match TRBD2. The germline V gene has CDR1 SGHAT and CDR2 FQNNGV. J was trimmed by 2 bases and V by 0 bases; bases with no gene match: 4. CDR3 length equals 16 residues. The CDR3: CASSLDQRGFTDTQYF. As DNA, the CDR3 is TGTGCCAGCAGCTTAGACCAGCGGGGGTTCACAGATACGCAGTATTTT.

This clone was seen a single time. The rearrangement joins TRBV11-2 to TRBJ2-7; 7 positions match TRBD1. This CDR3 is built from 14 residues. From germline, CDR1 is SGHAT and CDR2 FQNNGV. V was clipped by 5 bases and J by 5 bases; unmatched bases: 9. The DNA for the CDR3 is TGTGCCAGCAGCCCGAACCGACAGGGACACGAGCAGTACTTC. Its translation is CASSPNRQGHEQYF.

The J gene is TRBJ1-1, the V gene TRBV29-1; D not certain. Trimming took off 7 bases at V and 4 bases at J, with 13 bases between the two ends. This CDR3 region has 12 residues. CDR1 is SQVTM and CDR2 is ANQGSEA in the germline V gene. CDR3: CSGGEVGTEAFF. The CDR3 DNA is TGCAGCGGCGGTGAGGTGGGCACTGAAGCTTTCTTT. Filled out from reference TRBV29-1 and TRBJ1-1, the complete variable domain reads SAVISQKPSRDICQRGTSLTIQCQVDSQVTMMFWYRQQPGQSLTLIATANQGSEATYESGFVIDKFPISRPNLTFSTLTVSNMSPEDSSIYLCSGGEVGTEAFFGQGTRLTVV.

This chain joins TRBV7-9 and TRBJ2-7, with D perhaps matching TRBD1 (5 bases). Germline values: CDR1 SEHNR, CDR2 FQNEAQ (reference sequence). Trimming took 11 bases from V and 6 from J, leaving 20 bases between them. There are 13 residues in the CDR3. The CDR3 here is CASASRVIGEQYF. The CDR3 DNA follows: TGTGCCTCGGCCAGCAGGGTGATTGGCGAGCAGTACTTC. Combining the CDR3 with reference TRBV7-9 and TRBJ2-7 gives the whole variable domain DTGVSQNPRHKITKRGQNVTFRCDPISEHNRLYWYRQTLGQGPEFLTYFQNEAQLEKSRLLSDRFSAERPKGSFSTLEIQRTEQGDSAMYLCASASRVIGEQYFGPGTRLTVT.

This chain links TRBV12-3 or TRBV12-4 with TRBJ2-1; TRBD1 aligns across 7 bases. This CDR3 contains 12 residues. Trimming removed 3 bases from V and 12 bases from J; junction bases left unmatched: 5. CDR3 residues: CASSLDRPTQFF. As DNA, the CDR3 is TGTGCCAGCAGTTTGGACAGGCCCACGCAGTTCTTC.

In DNA, the CDR3 is TGCACCAGCAGCCATAACAGACCGGGACTAGCGGGTAATGAGCAGTTCTTC. As protein: CTSSHNRPGLAGNEQFF. This rearrangement joins TRBV1 to TRBJ2-1; TRBD2, the D gene given by the table, was not confirmed from the DNA. TRBV1 is noted as a pseudogene. This CDR3 region has 17 residues.

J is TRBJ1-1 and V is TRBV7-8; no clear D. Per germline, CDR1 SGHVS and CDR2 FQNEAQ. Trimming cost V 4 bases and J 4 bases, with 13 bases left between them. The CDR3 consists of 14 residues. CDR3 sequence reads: CASSSGGLTTEAFF. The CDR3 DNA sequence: TGTGCCAGCAGCTCAGGAGGGCTTACCACTGAAGCTTTCTTT.

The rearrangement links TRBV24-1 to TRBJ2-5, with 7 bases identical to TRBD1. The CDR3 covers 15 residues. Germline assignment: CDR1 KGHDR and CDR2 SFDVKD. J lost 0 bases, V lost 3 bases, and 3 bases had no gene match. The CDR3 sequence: CATSDQQGYQETQYF. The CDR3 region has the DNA TGTGCCACCAGTGATCAACAGGGGTACCAAGAGACCCAGTACTTC.

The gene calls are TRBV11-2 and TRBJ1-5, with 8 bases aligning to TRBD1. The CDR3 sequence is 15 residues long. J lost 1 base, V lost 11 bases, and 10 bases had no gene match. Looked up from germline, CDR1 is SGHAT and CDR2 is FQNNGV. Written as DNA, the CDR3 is TGTGCCCAAGAGGGATGGACAGGGAGCAATCAGCCCCAGCATTTT. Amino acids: CAQEGWTGSNQPQHF. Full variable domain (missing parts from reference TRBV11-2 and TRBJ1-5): EAGVAQSPRYKIIEKRQSVAFWCNPISGHATLYWYQQILGQGPKLLIQFQNNGVVDDSQLPKDRFSAERLKGVDSTLKIQPAKLEDSAVYLCAQEGWTGSNQPQHFGDGTRLSIL.

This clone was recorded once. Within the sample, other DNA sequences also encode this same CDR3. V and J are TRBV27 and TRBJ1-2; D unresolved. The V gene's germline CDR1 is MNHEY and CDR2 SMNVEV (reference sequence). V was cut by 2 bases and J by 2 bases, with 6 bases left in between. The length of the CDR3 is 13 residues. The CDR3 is CASSLGGNYGYTF. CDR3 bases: TGTGCCAGCAGTTTAGGAGGCAACTATGGCTACACCTTC.

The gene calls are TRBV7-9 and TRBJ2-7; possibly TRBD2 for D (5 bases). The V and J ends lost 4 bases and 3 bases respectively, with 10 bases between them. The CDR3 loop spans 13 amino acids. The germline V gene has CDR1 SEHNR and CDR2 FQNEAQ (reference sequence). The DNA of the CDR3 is TGTGCCAGCAGCTCCCCCACTAGCTACGAGCAGTACTTC. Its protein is CASSSPTSYEQYF.